This T cell receptor beta chain stems from a study of blood T cell repertoires in COVID-19. Across the study: The samples span acute and convalescent COVID-19 from the United States, Italy and Spain. PBMCs, B-cell-depleted T cells, or T cells were the source of the cDNA or gDNA that made up the material.

Sequencing was performed with immunoSEQ multiplex PCR; in TCRdb, only in-frame clones are kept and a portion is missing. Of about 480,000 clones listed, around 89% are singletons. The study drew participants aged about 18 to 95 years from 20 to 30 US areas. Cohort 3 donors were reported recovered after two negative PCRs, clearance, or symptom resolution. Per germline, CDR1 SGHDT and CDR2 YYEEEE. CDR3 length equals 12 residues. Trimming took off 4 bases at V and 4 bases at J, with 9 bases between the two ends. This chain joins TRBV5-6 and TRBJ2-7; no clear D gene. This receptor was taken from a woman aged 35 to 49 who had recovered from COVID-19. The sequencing sample was made of PBMCs or T cells enriched from blood (not recorded which). The CDR3 loop reads CASSPGGYEQYF. In DNA, the CDR3 is TGTGCCAGCAGCCCCGGTGGTTACGAGCAGTACTTC.